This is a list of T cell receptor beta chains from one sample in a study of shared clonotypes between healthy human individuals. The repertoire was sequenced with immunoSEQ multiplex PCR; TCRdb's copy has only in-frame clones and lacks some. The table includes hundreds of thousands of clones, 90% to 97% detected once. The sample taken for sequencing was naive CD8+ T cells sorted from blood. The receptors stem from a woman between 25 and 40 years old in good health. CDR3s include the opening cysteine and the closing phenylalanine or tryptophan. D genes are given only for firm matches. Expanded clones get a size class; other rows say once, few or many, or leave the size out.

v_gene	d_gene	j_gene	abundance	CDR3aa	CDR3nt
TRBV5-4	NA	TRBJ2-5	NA	CASSADSGETQYF	TGTGCCAGCAGCGCGGACAGTGGAGAGACCCAGTACTTC
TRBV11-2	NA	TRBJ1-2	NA	CASSALLGSSHGYTF	TGTGCCAGCAGCGCCTTATTGGGGTCTTCTCATGGCTACACCTTC
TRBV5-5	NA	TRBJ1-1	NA	CASSFGNTRANTEAFF	TGTGCCAGCAGCTTTGGAAACACCCGGGCGAACACTGAAGCTTTCTTT
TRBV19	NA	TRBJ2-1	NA	CASSPPGGTPNWNEQFF	TGTGCCAGTAGTCCCCCCGGTGGGACCCCAAACTGGAATGAGCAGTTCTTC
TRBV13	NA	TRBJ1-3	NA	CASRPPLGNTIYF	TGTGCCAGCAGGCCTCCCTTGGGAAACACCATATATTTT
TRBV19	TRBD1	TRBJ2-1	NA	CASSMSPDRNEQFF	TGTGCCAGTAGTATGAGCCCGGACAGGAATGAGCAGTTCTTC
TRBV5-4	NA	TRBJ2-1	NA	CASSLAQGGLYNEQFF	TGTGCCAGCAGCTTGGCCCAGGGGGGGTTATACAATGAGCAGTTCTTC
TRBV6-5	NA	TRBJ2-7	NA	CASSSGDEQYF	TGTGCCAGCAGTTCGGGCGACGAGCAGTACTTC
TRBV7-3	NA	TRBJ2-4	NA	CASSLIAGAKNIQYF	TGTGCCAGCAGCTTAATAGCAGGGGCCAAAAACATTCAGTACTTC
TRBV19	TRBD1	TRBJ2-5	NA	CASSMMTGTETQYF	TGTGCCAGTAGTATGATGACAGGGACGGAGACCCAGTACTTC
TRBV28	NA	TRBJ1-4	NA	CASSFYRATNEKLFF	TGTGCCAGCAGTTTTTACAGGGCAACTAATGAAAAACTGTTTTTT
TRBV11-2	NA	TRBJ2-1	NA	CASSLGGDEQFF	TGTGCCAGCAGCTTAGGAGGGGATGAGCAGTTCTTC
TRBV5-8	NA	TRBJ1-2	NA	CASSLTGNGYTF	TGTGCCAGCAGCTTGACAGGGAATGGCTACACCTTC
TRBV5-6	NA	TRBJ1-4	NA	CASSLDGNTNEKLFF	TGTGCCAGCAGCTTGGACGGGAATACTAATGAAAAACTGTTTTTT
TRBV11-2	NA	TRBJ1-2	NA	CASSLDRTGSFYGYTF	TGTGCCAGCAGCTTAGACAGGACCGGTTCCTTCTATGGCTACACCTTC
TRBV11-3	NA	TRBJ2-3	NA	CASSPSTDTQYF	TGTGCCAGCAGCCCAAGCACAGATACGCAGTATTTT
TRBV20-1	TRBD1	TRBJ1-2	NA	CSATGAYGYTF	TGCAGTGCGACAGGGGCCTATGGCTACACCTTC
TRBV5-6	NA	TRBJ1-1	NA	CASSAGLEAFF	TGTGCCAGCAGCGCGGGACTAGAAGCTTTCTTT
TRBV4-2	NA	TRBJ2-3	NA	CASSPPEGTDTQYF	TGTGCCAGCAGCCCGCCCGAGGGCACAGATACGCAGTATTTT
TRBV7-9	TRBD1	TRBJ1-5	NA	CASTQGGDNQPQHF	TGTGCCAGCACCCAGGGGGGAGACAATCAGCCCCAGCATTTT
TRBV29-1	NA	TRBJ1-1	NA	CSVDNRVGGPNTEAFF	TGCAGCGTGGATAACAGGGTGGGAGGGCCGAACACTGAAGCTTTCTTT
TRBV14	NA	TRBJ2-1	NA	CASSPTHREDEQFF	TGTGCCAGCAGCCCCACCCACAGGGAAGATGAGCAGTTCTTC
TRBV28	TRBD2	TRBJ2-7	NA	CAHAGTSGSYEQYF	TGTGCCCATGCCGGGACTAGCGGCTCCTACGAGCAGTACTTC
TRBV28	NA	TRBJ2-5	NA	CASSPSLQETQYF	TGTGCCAGCAGCCCCTCTCTTCAAGAGACCCAGTACTTC
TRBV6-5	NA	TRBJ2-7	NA	CASSYSVLTYEQYF	TGTGCCAGCAGTTACTCTGTCTTGACCTACGAGCAGTACTTC
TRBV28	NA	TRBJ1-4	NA	CASSLFRGGEKLFF	TGTGCCAGCAGCCTTTTTCGGGGTGGGGAAAAACTGTTTTTT
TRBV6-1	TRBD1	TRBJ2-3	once	CASSTGRQGPDTQYF	TGTGCCAGCAGTACGGGGCGACAGGGACCAGATACGCAGTATTTT
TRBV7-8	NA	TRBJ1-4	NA	CASSLAGEALGEKLFF	TGTGCCAGCAGCTTAGCAGGGGAGGCCTTAGGGGAAAAACTGTTTTTT
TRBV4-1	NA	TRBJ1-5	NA	CASSQGGMNSNQPQHF	TGCGCCAGCAGCCAAGGGGGGATGAATAGCAATCAGCCCCAGCATTTT
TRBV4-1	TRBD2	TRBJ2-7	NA	CASRRLAIDTYEQYF	TGCGCCAGCAGACGACTAGCGATAGATACCTACGAGCAGTACTTC
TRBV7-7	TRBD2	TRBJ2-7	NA	CASSPSGVYEQYF	TGTGCCAGCAGCCCCAGCGGGGTCTACGAGCAGTACTTC